One sample yielded the 21 T cell receptor beta chains listed below, sequenced in a study of technical replicates of blood from a handful of donors. The assay was immunoSEQ multiplex PCR, and TCRdb's table has in-frame clones only and misses some. The repertoire holds about 83,000 clones, with around 90% as singletons. Sequenced sample: T cells isolated from PBMCs. The receptors shown here come from a human donor in good health.

This chain uses TRBV6-5 with TRBJ2-5; D possibly corresponds to TRBD1 (6 bases). Germline V gene lookup returns CDR1 MNHEY and CDR2 SVGAGI. The CDR3 length is 15 residues. The ends were cut back, 5 bases at V and 2 bases at J, with 15 bases in the middle. The CDR3 loop reads CASSPRGQLQETQYF. DNA for the CDR3: TGTGCCAGCAGTCCCCGTGGACAGCTTCAAGAGACCCAGTACTTC.

This clone was seen a few times. The chain carries TRBV5-1 and TRBJ1-1, with a weak D call TRBD1 (5 bases). CDR1 and CDR2 (germline): SGHRS, YFSETQ. Trimming cost V 0 bases and J 5 bases, with 11 bases left between them. The CDR3 extends over 14 amino acids. CDR3 in amino acids: CASSLAGTLTEAFF. In nucleotides, the CDR3 is TGCGCCAGCAGCTTGGCCGGGACTTTAACTGAAGCTTTCTTT.

A single count supports this clone. Additional DNA sequences in this sample encode the identical CDR3. The gene calls are TRBV9 and TRBJ2-1; D perhaps matches TRBD2 (6 bases). From germline, CDR1 is SGDLS and CDR2 YYNGEE. Trimming left V 0 bases short and J 4 bases short, with 11 bases between. This CDR3 is built from 15 residues. CDR3 protein: CASSVGGGAYNEQFF. The CDR3 DNA sequence: TGTGCCAGCAGCGTAGGGGGCGGGGCATACAATGAGCAGTTCTTC. The whole variable domain, filled in from reference TRBV9 and TRBJ2-1, reads DSGVTQTPKHLITATGQRVTLRCSPRSGDLSVYWYQQSLDQGLQFLIQYYNGEERAKGNILERFSAQQFPDLHSELNLSSLELGDSALYFCASSVGGGAYNEQFFGPGTRLTVL.

The chain is built from TRBV7-8 and TRBJ1-4, with D perhaps TRBD1 (6 bases). V dropped 3 bases and J dropped 8 bases, with 19 bases sitting between them. The CDR3 loop spans 16 amino acids. Germline loops: CDR1 SGHVS, CDR2 FQNEAQ. The CDR3 loop is CASSFSQGTSEEKLFF. In DNA, the CDR3 is TGTGCCAGCAGCTTTAGCCAGGGGACTAGCGAGGAAAAACTGTTTTTT. The full variable domain, with the rest looked up from reference TRBV7-8 and TRBJ1-4, is GAGVSQSPRYKVAKRGQDVALRCDPISGHVSLFWYQQALGQGPEFLTYFQNEAQLDKSGLPSDRFFAERPEGSVSTLKIQRTQQEDSAVYLCASSFSQGTSEEKLFFGSGTQLSVL.

The CDR3 DNA follows: TGCAGCGTTGAGGGACAGGGGTCCGGGGAGCTGTTTTTT. The encoded protein is CSVEGQGSGELFF. The rearrangement uses TRBV29-1 and TRBJ2-2, with 10 positions matching TRBD1. CDR3 length equals 13 residues. Looked up from germline, CDR1 is SQVTM and CDR2 is ANQGSEA. J gave up 6 bases and V 3 bases, and 1 base lay outside the gene matches.

J is TRBJ1-4 and V is TRBV4-1, with 8 positions matching TRBD1. With 3 bases clipped from V and 7 bases from J, the junction kept 7 bases outside the gene matches. This CDR3 has 15 amino acids. CDR1 and CDR2 (germline): MGHRA, YSYEKL. The CDR3 loop reads CASSHLDRGGEKLFF. In nucleotides, the CDR3 is TGCGCCAGCAGCCACCTCGACAGGGGTGGTGAAAAACTGTTTTTT.

The DNA of the CDR3 is TGTGCCAGCACTCCAGGGGACAGGGCAAAGTACACCTTC. This gives the protein CASTPGDRAKYTF. This chain links TRBV25-1 with TRBJ1-2; 9 bases agree with TRBD1. Germline CDR1 MGHDK, CDR2 SYGVNS. V lost 7 bases to trimming and J lost 11 bases; unmatched junction nucleotides: 11. The CDR3 is 13 amino acids.

The chain is built from TRBV7-9 and TRBJ1-5, with D maybe TRBD1 (6 bases). The germline V gene has CDR1 SEHNR and CDR2 FQNEAQ (reference sequence). This CDR3 contains 12 residues. Deletions cut 11 bases from V and 3 bases from J, with 11 bases between. The CDR3, as DNA: TGTGCCCGGGGGGCAGACAATCAGCCCCAGCATTTT. Its translation is CARGADNQPQHF.

The count of this clone is one. This chain joins TRBV28 and TRBJ2-5; TRBD1 matches at 7 bases. CDR1 is MDHEN, CDR2 SYDVKM, per germline. The V and J ends lost 6 bases and 0 bases, in that order; junction bases with no gene match: 10. The CDR3 extends over 16 amino acids. CDR3 region: CASSLGQEAYQETQYF. The CDR3 nucleotides are TGTGCCAGCAGCCTAGGACAGGAGGCGTACCAAGAGACCCAGTACTTC.

A single count supports this clone. V gene TRBV11-2 combines with J gene TRBJ1-1, with a tentative D call TRBD1 (6 bases). There are 16 residues in the CDR3. From germline, CDR1 is SGHAT and CDR2 FQNNGV. V was cut by 5 bases and J by 6 bases, with 22 bases left in between. CDR3 loop: CASSRTQGPIGPEAFF. The CDR3 DNA follows: TGTGCCAGCAGCCGTACTCAGGGGCCGATCGGGCCTGAAGCTTTCTTT.

In this sample, this clone turned up once. V and J are TRBV5-5 and TRBJ2-7; D is perhaps TRBD2 (5 bases). Germline V gene sequence: CDR1 SGHKS, CDR2 YYEKEE (reference sequence). The length of the CDR3 is 16 residues. V lost 0 bases and J 4 bases, leaving 17 bases between the germline ends. The CDR3 region is CASSLGLAGPLYEQYF. The CDR3 nucleotides read TGTGCCAGCAGCTTGGGGCTAGCAGGCCCTTTGTACGAGCAGTACTTC.

This chain connects TRBV5-1 to TRBJ2-1; TRBD2 matches 8 bases. The trim removed 4 bases at V and 2 bases at J, leaving 14 bases unmatched. Germline values: CDR1 SGHRS, CDR2 YFSETQ. CDR3 length: 18 residues. The CDR3 sequence is CASSPTHGGGLTYNEQFF. As DNA, the CDR3 is TGCGCCAGCAGCCCCACACATGGCGGGGGGCTCACCTACAATGAGCAGTTCTTC. The full variable domain, in which reference TRBV5-1 and TRBJ2-1 provide the parts outside the CDR3, is KAGVTQTPRYLIKTRGQQVTLSCSPISGHRSVSWYQQTPGQGLQFLFEYFSETQRNKGNFPGRFSGRQFSNSRSEMNVSTLELGDSALYLCASSPTHGGGLTYNEQFFGPGTRLTVL.

The chain combines TRBV7-2 with TRBJ2-7; tentatively, D is TRBD1 (5 bases). V was shortened by 2 bases and J by 4 bases, with 9 bases between the two germline ends. In germline, CDR1 is SGHTA, CDR2 FQGNSA. The CDR3 spans 13 residues. The CDR3 loop is CASSLMTVYEQYF. The CDR3 DNA sequence: TGTGCCAGCAGCTTAATGACAGTTTACGAGCAGTACTTC.

This sequence joins TRBV5-1 and TRBJ2-5; TRBD1 matches 9 bases. V dropped 4 bases and J dropped 4; count of bases not matched to a gene: 8. Germline V gene sequence: CDR1 SGHRS, CDR2 YFSETQ. The CDR3 runs to 15 residues. The CDR3 loop reads CASSKLGTGIETQYF. The CDR3 nucleotides are TGCGCCAGCAGCAAGCTCGGGACAGGGATAGAGACCCAGTACTTC.

Of note for this clone: Compared with germline, one end of the junction differs, possibly owing to a read error. The rearrangement uses TRBV7-7 and TRBJ2-7, with unresolved D. Germline CDR1 and CDR2: SSHAT and FNYEAQ (reference sequence). This CDR3 comprises 11 residues. The CDR3: CASSLTYEQYF. The DNA for the CDR3 is TGTGCTAGCAGCTTGACTTACGAGCAGTACTTC.

The rearrangement joins TRBV20-1 to TRBJ2-7; D remains ambiguous. CDR1 and CDR2 (germline): DFQATT, SNEGSKA (reference sequence). This CDR3 comprises 11 residues. V was trimmed by 7 bases and J by 2 bases, leaving 9 bases between them. The DNA of the CDR3 is TGCAGTGGAGTTAGTACCTACGAGCAGTACTTC. This translates into CSGVSTYEQYF.

As DNA, the CDR3 is TGCGCCAGCAGCCCGGACAGGGGACCCTACGAGCAGTACTTC. Encoded protein: CASSPDRGPYEQYF. The chain joins TRBV5-1 to TRBJ2-7, with 9 bases fitting TRBD1. This CDR3 is 14 amino acids long. Germline values: CDR1 SGHRS, CDR2 YFSETQ. The ends lost 4 bases at V and 2 bases at J; junction bases unmatched: 4.

This sequence joins TRBV5-6 and TRBJ2-7; D ambiguous. The CDR3 covers 15 residues. Germline loops: CDR1 SGHDT, CDR2 YYEEEE. The ends were cut back, 1 base at V and 3 bases at J, with 14 bases in the middle. The CDR3 here is CASSLFSGAGYEQYF. The CDR3 DNA is TGTGCCAGCAGCTTGTTCTCCGGAGCCGGCTACGAGCAGTACTTC.

The rearrangement links TRBV9 to TRBJ1-6; 10 nucleotides match TRBD1. The CDR3 is 15 amino acids. Trimming cost V 0 bases and J 8 bases; bases outside gene matches: 2. Germline V CDR1 and CDR2: SGDLS, YYNGEE. CDR3 bases: TGTGCCAGCAGCGTAGGAGGGACAGGGGATTCACCCCTCCACTTT. This sequence encodes CASSVGGTGDSPLHF. Complete variable domain (other parts from reference TRBV9 and TRBJ1-6): DSGVTQTPKHLITATGQRVTLRCSPRSGDLSVYWYQQSLDQGLQFLIQYYNGEERAKGNILERFSAQQFPDLHSELNLSSLELGDSALYFCASSVGGTGDSPLHFGNGTRLTVT.

The CDR3 DNA follows: TGTGCCAGCAGCCAAGAACAGGGATTCAATCAGCCCCAGCATTTT. Translating gives CASSQEQGFNQPQHF. This rearrangement joins TRBV4-2 to TRBJ1-5, with D perhaps TRBD1 (6 bases). Germline V gene lookup returns CDR1 LGHNA and CDR2 YNFKEQ. The CDR3 is 15 amino acids. V lost 0 bases and J 3 bases, leaving 9 bases between the germline ends.

The rearrangement uses TRBV11-2 and TRBJ1-4, with no clear D. The CDR3 contains 14 residues. Germline lookup yields CDR1 SGHAT and CDR2 FQNNGV. The V end was cut by 5 bases, the J end by 13 bases, with 20 bases between. CDR3 in amino acids: CASSTPVSDSGLFF. The CDR3 DNA follows: TGTGCCAGCAGCACTCCCGTATCAGATTCGGGACTGTTTTTT.